Below are 5 T cell receptor beta chains sequenced from a single sample in a study of follicular helper T cells after annual influenza vaccination. Time point in this sample: 2014-2015 season, pre-vaccination. Clones were sequenced by immunoSEQ multiplex PCR, and TCRdb holds only the in-frame ones, with some missing. Of about 27,000 clones listed, about 82% are singletons. The specimen was CXCR5+ CD38- circulating T follicular helper cells from blood, collected on the day of influenza vaccination. The sample's subset: circulating Tfh, non-naive CD4+CXCR5+PD-1+ (ICOS+CD38+ or ICOS-CD38-). These receptors all stem from an adult who received the influenza vaccine.

This chain uses TRBV5-1 with TRBJ2-3; D not certain. The ends were cut back, 1 base at V and 1 base at J, with 7 bases in the middle. The V gene's germline CDR1 is SGHRS and CDR2 YFSETQ. This CDR3 comprises 14 residues. CDR3 coding DNA: TGCGCCAGCAGCTTGAATTCGGGCACAGATACGCAGTATTTT. It encodes CASSLNSGTDTQYF.

The chain combines TRBV6-5 with TRBJ1-2, with D possibly TRBD1 on 5 matching bases. Germline-derived CDR1 and CDR2 are MNHEY and SVGAGI. The CDR3 runs to 13 residues. The germline V and J ends were trimmed by 4 bases and 1 base, with 7 bases remaining between them. The CDR3 coding sequence is TGTGCCAGCAGTTCACAGGTTAACTATGGCTACACCTTC. Its translation: CASSSQVNYGYTF.

The genes are TRBV10-3 and TRBJ2-1; D not certain. V gave up 10 bases and J gave up 8 bases, with 15 bases separating them. CDR3 length: 12 residues. The germline CDR1 and CDR2 sequences are ENHRY and SYGVKD. This CDR3 is CATAPSGDEQFF. The CDR3 region has the DNA TGTGCCACAGCGCCCAGTGGCGATGAGCAGTTCTTC.

V is TRBV4-1 and J is TRBJ2-1; 14 bases agree with TRBD2. The length of the CDR3 is 18 residues. Per the germline V gene, CDR1 is MGHRA and CDR2 is YSYEKL. After removal of 0 bases from V and 8 bases from J, the junction contained 9 bases not matched to a gene. The CDR3 sequence: CASSQDPRLAGGLYEQFF. CDR3 sequence (DNA): TGCGCCAGCAGCCAAGATCCCCGACTAGCGGGGGGGCTCTATGAGCAGTTCTTC.

J is TRBJ1-1 and V is TRBV30; the D gene is possibly TRBD1 (5 bases). The germline V gene encodes CDR1 GTSNPN and CDR2 SVGIG (reference sequence). This CDR3 is built from 14 residues. V gave up 3 bases and J gave up 4 bases, with 15 bases separating them. CDR3 protein: CAWSRGDWGTEAFF. The CDR3 DNA reads TGTGCCTGGAGCCGAGGGGACTGGGGCACTGAAGCTTTCTTT.